Following are 15 T cell receptor beta chains from one sample sequenced in a study of OX40 agonist ivuxolimab in advanced cancers. Sequenced by immunoSEQ multiplex PCR; TCRdb stores in-frame clones only, minus some. The data show 30,000 to 35,000 clones, around three quarters seen once. Sequenced material: CD4+ or CD8+ T cells sorted from blood, taken in a trial of the OX40 agonist ivuxolimab. The receptors originated from an adult with an advanced solid tumor such as melanoma, head and neck, liver or kidney cancer.

The chain combines TRBV5-1 with TRBJ2-3; D not resolved. The CDR3 has 15 residues. Germline V lookup: CDR1 SGHRS, CDR2 YFSETQ. V lost 1 base and J 1 base, leaving 10 bases between the germline ends. The CDR3 spells CASSLTGVGTDTQYF. The CDR3 DNA reads as TGCGCCAGCAGCTTGACTGGGGTGGGCACAGATACGCAGTATTTT.

This clone was detected a few times. V and J are TRBV29-1 and TRBJ2-7; 8 bases match TRBD1. This CDR3 has 12 amino acids. V dropped 7 bases and J dropped 5; count of bases not matched to a gene: 7. Germline V gene lookup returns CDR1 SQVTM and CDR2 ANQGSEA. The CDR3 sequence is CSALGQVNEQYV. CDR3 sequence (DNA): TGCAGCGCCCTGGGACAGGTAAACGAGCAGTACGTC.

This rearrangement joins TRBV6-5 to TRBJ2-7; possibly TRBD1 for D (6 bases). Germline CDR1 and CDR2: MNHEY and SVGAGI. This CDR3 is built from 11 residues. DNA of the CDR3: TGTGCCAGCAGTACAGGGAACGAGCAGCACGTC. It encodes CASSTGNEQHV.

The chain carries TRBV4-1 and TRBJ2-7; 7 positions agree with TRBD2. With 2 bases clipped from V and 3 bases from J, the junction kept 7 bases outside the gene matches. From germline, CDR1 is MGHRA and CDR2 YSYEKL. The CDR3 is 15 amino acids. The CDR3 loop reads CASSQKRDAIYEQYF. The CDR3 DNA is TGCGCCAGCAGCCAAAAGCGGGACGCCATCTACGAGCAGTACTTC.

The gene calls are TRBV7-2 and TRBJ1-6; the D is unclear. Germline CDR1 and CDR2: SGHTA and FQGNSA. V lost 4 bases, J lost 9 bases, and 13 bases lay in between. The CDR3 sequence is 14 residues long. The CDR3 is CASSSRGQTSPLHF. In nucleotides, the CDR3 is TGTGCCAGCAGCTCCCGCGGGCAAACTTCACCCCTCCACTTT.

The chain uses TRBV30 and TRBJ1-6; 9 bases fit TRBD1. The CDR3 is 15 residues long. The germline V gene encodes CDR1 GTSNPN and CDR2 SVGIG (reference sequence). V shed 4 bases, J shed 7 bases, and the junction held 8 bases outside the gene matches. The CDR3, as DNA: TGTGCCTGGACCCGGGGGACAGGGCGAAATTCACCCCTCCACTTT. This gives the protein CAWTRGTGRNSPLHF.

The CDR3 loop reads CASSLESWVRDGYTF. As DNA, the CDR3 is TGTGCCAGCAGCTTGGAGTCCTGGGTTCGCGATGGCTACACCTTC. The rearrangement uses TRBV5-5 and TRBJ1-2; no firm D call. In germline, CDR1 is SGHKS, CDR2 YYEKEE (reference sequence). The V and J ends lost 0 bases and 6 bases respectively, with 15 bases between them. This CDR3 has 15 amino acids. The whole variable domain, remainder taken from reference TRBV5-5 and TRBJ1-2, is DAGVTQSPTHLIKTRGQQVTLRCSPISGHKSVSWYQQVLGQGPQFIFQYYEKEERGRGNFPDRFSARQFPNYSSELNVNALLLGDSALYLCASSLESWVRDGYTFGSGTRLTVV.

This clone was recorded a few times. The V call is TRBV6-1, the J call TRBJ1-2; D not resolved. This CDR3 spans 12 amino acids. In germline, CDR1 is MNHNS, CDR2 SASEGT. V gave up 4 bases and J gave up 8 bases, with 11 bases separating them. The CDR3 DNA follows: TGTGCCAGCAGTGCTTACCTGGGAGGCTACACCTTC. The encoded protein is CASSAYLGGYTF.

As regards this clone: The same CDR3 can be traced to other DNA sequences in this sample. The rearrangement uses TRBV2 and TRBJ1-5; D ambiguous. V dropped 4 bases and J dropped 1 base, with 5 bases sitting between them. Per the germline V gene, CDR1 is SNHLY and CDR2 is FYNNEI. The CDR3 spans 13 residues. The CDR3 protein is CASSGESNQPQHF. In DNA form, the CDR3 reads TGTGCCAGCAGTGGAGAAAGCAATCAGCCCCAGCATTTT.

The chain recombines TRBV6-1 with TRBJ1-2, with D unclear. Trimming pared 7 bases from V and 3 bases from J, leaving 6 bases between. Germline-derived CDR1 and CDR2 are MNHNS and SASEGT. The CDR3 sequence is 11 residues long. The CDR3 spells CASTSDYGYTF. The CDR3 coding sequence is TGTGCCAGCACAAGTGACTATGGCTACACCTTC.

The CDR3 DNA is TGTGCCAGCAGTTACTATGCTGAAAACACCATATATTTT. This codes for CASSYYAENTIYF. The chain couples TRBV6-6 to TRBJ1-3; D uncertain. The V gene's germline CDR1 is MNHNY and CDR2 SVGAGI (reference sequence). V was pared by 1 base and J by 6 bases, with 7 bases between. This CDR3 contains 13 residues.

This clone has a single count. This sequence joins TRBV6-6 and TRBJ2-4; TRBD1 matches 10 bases. The junction had 2 bases not matched to a gene; V was cut back by 2 bases and J by 1 base. The germline V gene encodes CDR1 MNHNY and CDR2 SVGAGI (reference sequence). The CDR3 runs to 16 residues. CDR3 region: CASSYADRGAKNIQYF. The CDR3 DNA reads TGTGCCAGCAGTTACGCGGACAGGGGGGCCAAAAACATTCAGTACTTC.

Only one count was recorded for this clone. The CDR3 DNA sequence: TGTGCTAGTGGCCCGACAGGAACGACCACTGAAGCTTTCTTT. It is translated as CASGPTGTTTEAFF. This chain uses TRBV12-5 with TRBJ1-1; possible D gene TRBD1, 6 bases. CDR3 length: 14 amino acids. Germline V gene lookup returns CDR1 LGHNT and CDR2 FRNRAP. The V end was cut by 6 bases, the J end by 4 bases, with 15 bases between.

J is TRBJ1-3 and V is TRBV5-8; no clear D gene. The CDR3 runs 13 residues. CDR1 and CDR2 from the germline V gene are SGHTS and YDEGEE. The V end lost 4 bases, the J end lost 1 base, and 6 bases lay between the germline ends. CDR3 region: CASSPRSGNTIYF. As DNA, the CDR3 is TGTGCCAGCAGCCCTCGATCTGGAAACACCATATATTTT.

The chain couples TRBV6-1 to TRBJ2-5, with TRBD1 matching 8 bases. J lost 2 bases, V lost 3 bases, and 2 bases had no gene match. This CDR3 contains 14 residues. CDR1 and CDR2 from the germline V gene are MNHNS and SASEGT. CDR3 sequence (DNA): TGTGCCAGCAGTGACAGGGGGCATCAAGAGACCCAGTACTTC. It is translated as CASSDRGHQETQYF.